These 8 T cell receptor beta chains originate from one sample sequenced in a study of untreated major depressive disorder. TCRdb's copy holds only in-frame clones and misses some; the assay was immunoSEQ multiplex PCR. The table has fewer than 25,000 clones, more than 75% seen once. Material for sequencing was CD4+ T cells from PBMCs. The receptors come from a woman aged 25-40 years in good health.

The genes are TRBV19 and TRBJ2-4; no clear D. CDR1 and CDR2 (germline): LNHDA, SQIVND (reference sequence). This CDR3 comprises 15 residues. Trimming left V 5 bases short and J 4 bases short, with 15 bases between. This CDR3 reads CASSPWTETKNIQYF. CDR3 in DNA: TGTGCCAGTAGTCCGTGGACGGAGACGAAAAACATTCAGTACTTC.

J is TRBJ2-7 and V is TRBV7-6; TRBD2 matches at 13 bases. Germline assignment: CDR1 SGHVS and CDR2 FNYEAQ. V lost 3 bases and J lost 3; bases outside the gene matches: 2. This CDR3 region has 15 residues. The CDR3 reads CASSLGTSGIYEQYF. CDR3 in DNA: TGTGCCAGCAGCTTGGGGACTAGCGGGATCTACGAGCAGTACTTC.

The chain uses TRBV6-6 and TRBJ2-2; tentatively, D is TRBD1 (6 bases). The CDR3 covers 15 residues. Germline V CDR1 and CDR2: MNHNY, SVGAGI (reference sequence). V lost 6 bases and J 1 base, leaving 12 bases between the germline ends. The CDR3 bases are TGTGCCAGCAGCCTCAGGGGAATGAACACCGGGGAGCTGTTTTTT. Its protein product is CASSLRGMNTGELFF.

This clone was counted once. V usage is TRBV7-2 and J usage is TRBJ2-1, with 7 nucleotides matching TRBD1. With 4 bases clipped from V and 8 bases from J, the junction kept 14 bases outside the gene matches. CDR1 SGHTA and CDR2 FQGNSA come from the germline V gene. The length of the CDR3 is 16 residues. The CDR3 DNA sequence: TGTGCCAGCAGCTCAGCCGACCGGACAGGCGGGCATGAGCAGTTCTTC. Its protein is CASSSADRTGGHEQFF.

This chain links TRBV4-3 with TRBJ2-2; TRBD2 is a possible D gene (5 bases). CDR3 length: 15 residues. Germline V gene data show CDR1 as LGHNA and CDR2 as YSLEER. V was clipped by 2 bases and J by 5 bases, with 12 bases between them. The CDR3 DNA follows: TGCGCCAGCAGCCAACACCGGGGTAAAACCGGGGAGCTGTTTTTT. This translates into CASSQHRGKTGELFF.

This clone occurred once. The chain couples TRBV28 to TRBJ2-7; D possibly corresponds to TRBD1 (5 bases). This CDR3 contains 15 residues. The V gene lost 7 bases and the J gene lost 2 bases, with 18 bases spanning the gap. Germline-derived CDR1 and CDR2 are MDHEN and SYDVKM. The CDR3 protein is CASTTDISTPYEQYF. The CDR3, as DNA: TGTGCCAGCACGACAGACATCTCGACACCCTACGAGCAGTACTTC.

This clone was recorded only once. CDR3 loop: CASMRNTEAFF. The DNA for the CDR3 is TGTGCCAGCATGCGGAACACTGAAGCTTTCTTT. The chain combines TRBV28 with TRBJ1-1; D not resolved. The CDR3 is 11 residues long. The V end lost 7 bases, the J end lost 1 base, and 4 bases lay between the germline ends. In germline, CDR1 is MDHEN, CDR2 SYDVKM.

The V and J genes are TRBV5-1 and TRBJ2-1; 8 bases agree with TRBD2. CDR1 and CDR2 (germline): SGHRS, YFSETQ. CDR3 size: 15 residues. The V segment lost 1 base and the J segment 1 base; nucleotides outside the gene matches: 1. The CDR3 spells CASSLTSGSYNEQFF. CDR3 bases: TGCGCCAGCAGCTTGACTAGCGGATCCTACAATGAGCAGTTCTTC.